This paragraph covers one T cell receptor beta chain sequence. Its antigen remains unidentified. This record comes from a study of OX40 agonist ivuxolimab in advanced cancers. Some clones are missing from TCRdb's copy, which holds only in-frame ones; the method was immunoSEQ multiplex PCR. The data hold tens of thousands of clones, with about 80% observed a single time. Overall study findings and caveats: There were, on average, more expanded clones in CD8+ T cells than in CD4+.

The CDR3 covers 16 residues. CDR1 and CDR2 from the germline V gene are KGHSH and LQKENI. Unmatched junction bases numbered 8, after V lost 4 bases and J lost 3 bases. V gene TRBV18 combines with J gene TRBJ1-4; 7 positions agree with TRBD1. This clonotype was sampled from an adult with an advanced solid tumor such as melanoma, head and neck, liver or kidney cancer. This material consisted of CD4+ or CD8+ T cells sorted from blood, taken in a trial of the OX40 agonist ivuxolimab. The CDR3 is CASSQFSGTANEKLFF. In DNA, the CDR3 is TGTGCCAGCTCACAATTTTCCGGGACAGCTAATGAAAAACTGTTTTTT.